The text below deals with one T cell receptor (beta chain). The target antigen is unknown. These data are taken from a study of cytotoxic CD8 clonotypes in ibrutinib-treated CLL. Study-wide results and limits: Baseline values of clonality outstripped age-matched healthy donors and followed circulating CD8+ T-cell counts. Clonality went higher at ibrutinib response and then dropped back toward baseline at progression.

Profiled with immunoSEQ multiplex PCR; TCRdb holds only in-frame clones, not every one. Of over 130,000 clones in the sample, around 84% were seen once. The V gene's germline CDR1 is MNHNY and CDR2 SVGAGI (reference sequence). The CDR3 runs 16 residues. V lost 5 bases and J lost 2, with 19 bases in between. The sample here was PBMCs, taken after 36 months of ibrutinib treatment. The chain links TRBV6-6 to TRBJ2-7; D remains ambiguous. This receptor was taken from a human donor with chronic lymphocytic leukemia. This CDR3 is CASSRSPAKKAYEQYF. The CDR3 bases are TGTGCCAGCAGTCGATCCCCTGCGAAGAAAGCCTACGAGCAGTACTTC.